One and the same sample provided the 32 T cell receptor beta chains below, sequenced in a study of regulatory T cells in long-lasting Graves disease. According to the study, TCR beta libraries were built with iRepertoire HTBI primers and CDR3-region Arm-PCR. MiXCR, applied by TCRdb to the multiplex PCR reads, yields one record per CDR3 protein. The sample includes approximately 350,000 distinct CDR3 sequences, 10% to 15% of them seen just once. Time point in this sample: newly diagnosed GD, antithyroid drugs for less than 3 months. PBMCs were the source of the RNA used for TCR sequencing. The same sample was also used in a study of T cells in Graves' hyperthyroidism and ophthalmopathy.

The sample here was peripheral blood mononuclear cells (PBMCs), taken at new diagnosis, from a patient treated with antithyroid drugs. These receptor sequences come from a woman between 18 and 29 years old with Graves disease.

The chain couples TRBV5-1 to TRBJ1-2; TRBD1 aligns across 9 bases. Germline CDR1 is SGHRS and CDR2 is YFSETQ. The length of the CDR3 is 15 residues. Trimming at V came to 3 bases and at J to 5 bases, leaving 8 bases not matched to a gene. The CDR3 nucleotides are TGCGCCAGCAGCTCAACCGGGACAGGGATATATGGCTACACCTTC. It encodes CASSSTGTGIYGYTF.

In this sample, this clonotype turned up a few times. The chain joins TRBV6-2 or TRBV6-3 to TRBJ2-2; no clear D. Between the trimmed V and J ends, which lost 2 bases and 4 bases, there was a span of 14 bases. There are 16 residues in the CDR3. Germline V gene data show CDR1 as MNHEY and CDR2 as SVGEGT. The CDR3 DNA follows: TGTGCCAGCAGTTACCCCCCGACCCTCCTCACCGGGGAGCTGTTTTTT. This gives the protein CASSYPPTLLTGELFF.

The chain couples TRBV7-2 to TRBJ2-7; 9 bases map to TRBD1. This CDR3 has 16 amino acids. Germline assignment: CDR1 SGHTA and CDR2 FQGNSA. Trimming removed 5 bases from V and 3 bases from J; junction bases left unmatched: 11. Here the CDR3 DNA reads TGTGCCAGCAGCCAACCCGAGGACAGGGGAAACTACGAGCAGTACTTC. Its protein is CASSQPEDRGNYEQYF.

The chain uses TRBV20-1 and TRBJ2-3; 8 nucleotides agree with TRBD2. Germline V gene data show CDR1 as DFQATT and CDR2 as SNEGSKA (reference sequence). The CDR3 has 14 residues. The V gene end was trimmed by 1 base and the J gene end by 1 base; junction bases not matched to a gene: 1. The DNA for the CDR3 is TGCAGTGCTAGAGCCGGGGGGGGCACAGATACGCAGTATTTT. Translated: CSARAGGGTDTQYF.

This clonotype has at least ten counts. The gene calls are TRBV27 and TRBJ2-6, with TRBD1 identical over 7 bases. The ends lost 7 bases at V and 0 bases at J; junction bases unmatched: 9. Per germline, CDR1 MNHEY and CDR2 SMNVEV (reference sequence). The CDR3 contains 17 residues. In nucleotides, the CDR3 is TGTGCCAGCAAAGGACAGGCCTGGGTCTCTGGGGCCAACGTCCTGACTTTC. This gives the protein CASKGQAWVSGANVLTF.

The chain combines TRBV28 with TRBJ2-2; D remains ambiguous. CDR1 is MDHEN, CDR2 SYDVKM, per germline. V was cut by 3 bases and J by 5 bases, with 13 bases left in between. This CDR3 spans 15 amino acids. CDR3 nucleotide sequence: TGTGCCAGCAGTTTTTCCCCCCCGGGTACCGGGGAGCTGTTTTTT. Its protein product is CASSFSPPGTGELFF.

CDR3 nucleotides: TGTGCCAGCAGAAGGGACTCACAAGAGACCCAGTACTTC. This encodes CASRRDSQETQYF. The V and J genes are TRBV2 and TRBJ2-5, with D perhaps TRBD2 (6 bases). The germline V and J ends were trimmed by 6 bases and 2 bases, with 10 bases remaining between them. CDR3 length: 13 amino acids. The V gene's germline CDR1 is SNHLY and CDR2 FYNNEI.

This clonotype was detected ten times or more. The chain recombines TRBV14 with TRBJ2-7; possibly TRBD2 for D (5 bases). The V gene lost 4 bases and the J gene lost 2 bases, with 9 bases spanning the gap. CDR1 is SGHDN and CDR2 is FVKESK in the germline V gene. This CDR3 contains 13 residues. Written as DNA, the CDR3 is TGTGCCAGCAGCCCAGCGGTCCCCTACGAGCAGTACTTC. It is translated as CASSPAVPYEQYF.

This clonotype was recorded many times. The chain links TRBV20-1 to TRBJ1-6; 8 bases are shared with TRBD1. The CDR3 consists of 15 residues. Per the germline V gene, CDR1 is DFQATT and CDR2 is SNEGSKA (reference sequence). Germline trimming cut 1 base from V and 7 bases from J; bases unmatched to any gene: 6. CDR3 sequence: CSARVPGQGNSPLHF. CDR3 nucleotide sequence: TGCAGTGCTAGAGTCCCCGGACAGGGCAATTCACCCCTCCACTTT.

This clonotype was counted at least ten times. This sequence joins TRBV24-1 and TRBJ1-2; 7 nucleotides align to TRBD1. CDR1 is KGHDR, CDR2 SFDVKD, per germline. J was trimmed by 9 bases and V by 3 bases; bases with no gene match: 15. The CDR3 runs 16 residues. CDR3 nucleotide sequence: TGTGCCACCAGTGATCCCCCGACAGGGAACCTATGGAGCTACACCTTC. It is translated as CATSDPPTGNLWSYTF.

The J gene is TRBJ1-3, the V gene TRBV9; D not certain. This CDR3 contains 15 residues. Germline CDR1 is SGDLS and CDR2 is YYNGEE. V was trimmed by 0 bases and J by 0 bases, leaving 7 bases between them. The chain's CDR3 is CASSVGLTSGNTIYF. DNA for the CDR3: TGTGCCAGCAGCGTAGGGTTAACCTCTGGAAACACCATATATTTT.

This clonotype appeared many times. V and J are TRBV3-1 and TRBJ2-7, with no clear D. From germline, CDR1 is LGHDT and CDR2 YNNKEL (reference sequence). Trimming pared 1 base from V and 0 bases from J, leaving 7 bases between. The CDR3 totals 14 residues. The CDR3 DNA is TGTGCCAGCAGCCAAGGATGGTCCTCCTACGAGCAGTACTTC. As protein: CASSQGWSSYEQYF.

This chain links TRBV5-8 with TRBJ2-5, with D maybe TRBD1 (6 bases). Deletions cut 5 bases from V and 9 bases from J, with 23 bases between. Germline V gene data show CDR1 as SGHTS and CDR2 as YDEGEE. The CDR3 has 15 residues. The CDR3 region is CASRQGGLLERAQYF. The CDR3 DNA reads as TGTGCCAGCAGACAGGGTGGACTCCTAGAGAGGGCCCAGTACTTC. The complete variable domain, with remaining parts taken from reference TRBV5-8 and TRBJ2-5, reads EAGVTQSPTHLIKTRGQQATLRCSPISGHTSVYWYQQALGLGLQFLLWYDEGEERNRGNFPPRFSGRQFPNYSSELNVNALELEDSALYLCASRQGGLLERAQYFGPGTRLLVL.

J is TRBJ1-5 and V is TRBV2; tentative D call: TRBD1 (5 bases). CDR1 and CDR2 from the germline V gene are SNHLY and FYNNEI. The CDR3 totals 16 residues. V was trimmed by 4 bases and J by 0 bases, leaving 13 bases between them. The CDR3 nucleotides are TGTGCCAGCAGTGTCCGGGGCGGGGGTAGCAATCAGCCCCAGCATTTT. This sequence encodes CASSVRGGGSNQPQHF. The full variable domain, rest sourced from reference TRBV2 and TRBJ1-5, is EPEVTQTPSHQVTQMGQEVILRCVPISNHLYFYWYRQILGQKVEFLVSFYNNEISEKSEIFDDQFSVERPDGSNFTLKIRSTKLEDSAMYFCASSVRGGGSNQPQHFGDGTRLSIL.

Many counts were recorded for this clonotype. The CDR3 DNA sequence: TGTGCCAGCAGCTCGCCGGGACAGGTCCACGAGCAGTACGTC. Protein: CASSSPGQVHEQYV. This chain joins TRBV11-2 and TRBJ2-7, with 8 bases aligning to TRBD1. The V gene's germline CDR1 is SGHAT and CDR2 FQNNGV. The CDR3 runs to 14 residues. V lost 4 bases and J lost 5; bases outside the gene matches: 7.

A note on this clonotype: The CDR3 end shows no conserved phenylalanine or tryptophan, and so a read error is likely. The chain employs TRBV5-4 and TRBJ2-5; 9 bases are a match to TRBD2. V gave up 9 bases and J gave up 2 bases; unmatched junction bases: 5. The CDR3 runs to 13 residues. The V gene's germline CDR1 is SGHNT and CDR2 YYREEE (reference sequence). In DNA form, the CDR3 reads TGTGCCACAGGGACTAGCCTGCAAGAGACCCAGTACCTC. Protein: CATGTSLQETQYL.

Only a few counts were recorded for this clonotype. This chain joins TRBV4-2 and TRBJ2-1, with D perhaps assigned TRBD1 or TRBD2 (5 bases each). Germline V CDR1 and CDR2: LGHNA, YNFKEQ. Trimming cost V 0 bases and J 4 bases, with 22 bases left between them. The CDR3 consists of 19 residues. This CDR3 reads CASSQDRGTYVEGYNEQFF. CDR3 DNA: TGTGCCAGCAGCCAAGATAGGGGAACTTACGTCGAGGGGTACAATGAGCAGTTCTTC.

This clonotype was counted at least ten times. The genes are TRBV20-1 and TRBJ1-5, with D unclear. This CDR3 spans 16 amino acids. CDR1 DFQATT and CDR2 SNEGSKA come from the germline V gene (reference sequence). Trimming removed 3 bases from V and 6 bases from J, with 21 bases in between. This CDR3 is CSARTPELLLGQPQHF. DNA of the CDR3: TGCAGTGCTAGGACCCCAGAGTTACTACTGGGTCAGCCCCAGCATTTT.

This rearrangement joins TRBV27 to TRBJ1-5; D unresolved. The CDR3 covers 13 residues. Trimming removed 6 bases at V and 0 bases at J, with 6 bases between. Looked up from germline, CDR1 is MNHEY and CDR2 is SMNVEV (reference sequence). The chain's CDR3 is CASRRGSNQPQHF. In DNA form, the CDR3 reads TGTGCCAGCAGGCGGGGTAGCAATCAGCCCCAGCATTTT.

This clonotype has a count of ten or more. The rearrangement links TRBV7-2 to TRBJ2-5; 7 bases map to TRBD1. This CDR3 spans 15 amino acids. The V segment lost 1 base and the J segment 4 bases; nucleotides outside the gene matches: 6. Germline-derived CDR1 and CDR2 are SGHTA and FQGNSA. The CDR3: CASSLVFAGGETQYF. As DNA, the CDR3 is TGTGCCAGCAGCTTAGTGTTTGCAGGGGGAGAGACCCAGTACTTC. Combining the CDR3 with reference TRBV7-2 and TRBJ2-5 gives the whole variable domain GAGVSQSPSNKVTEKGKDVELRCDPISGHTALYWYRQSLGQGLEFLIYFQGNSAPDKSGLPSDRFSAERTGGSVSTLTIQRTQQEDSAVYLCASSLVFAGGETQYFGPGTRLLVL.

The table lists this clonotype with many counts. CDR3 in amino acids: CASSLRGTSSWNPETQYF. CDR3 DNA sequence: TGTGCCAGCAGTTTACGAGGGACTAGCTCCTGGAACCCAGAGACCCAGTACTTC. The chain is built from TRBV27 and TRBJ2-5; 9 nucleotides agree with TRBD2. The V and J ends lost 2 bases and 4 bases, in that order; junction bases with no gene match: 14. The CDR3 is 18 residues long. In germline, CDR1 is MNHEY, CDR2 SMNVEV (reference sequence).

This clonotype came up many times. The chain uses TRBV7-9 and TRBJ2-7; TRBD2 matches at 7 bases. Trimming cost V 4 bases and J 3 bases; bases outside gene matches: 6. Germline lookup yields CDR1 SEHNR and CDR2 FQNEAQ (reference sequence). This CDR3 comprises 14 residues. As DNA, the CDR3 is TGTGCCAGCAGCTCCAGGGACTACGGCTACGAGCAGTACTTC. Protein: CASSSRDYGYEQYF.

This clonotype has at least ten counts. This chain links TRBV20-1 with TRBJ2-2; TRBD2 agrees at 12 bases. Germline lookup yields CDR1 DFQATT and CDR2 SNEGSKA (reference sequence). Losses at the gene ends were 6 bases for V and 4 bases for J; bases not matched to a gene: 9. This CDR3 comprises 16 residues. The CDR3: CSARGKLAGGTGELFF. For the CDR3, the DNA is TGCAGTGCGAGGGGTAAACTAGCGGGAGGCACCGGGGAGCTGTTTTTT.

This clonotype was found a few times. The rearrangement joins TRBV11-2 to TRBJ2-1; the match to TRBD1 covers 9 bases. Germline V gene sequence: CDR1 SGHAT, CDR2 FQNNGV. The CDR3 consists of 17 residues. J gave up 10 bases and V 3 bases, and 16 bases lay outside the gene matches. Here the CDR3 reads CASSFSLPGQGNREQFF. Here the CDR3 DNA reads TGTGCCAGCAGCTTCTCCCTGCCGGGACAGGGTAATAGGGAGCAGTTCTTC.

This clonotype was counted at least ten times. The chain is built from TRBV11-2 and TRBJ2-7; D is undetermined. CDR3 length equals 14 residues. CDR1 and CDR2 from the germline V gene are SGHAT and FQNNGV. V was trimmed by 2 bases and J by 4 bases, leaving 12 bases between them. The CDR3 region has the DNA TGTGCCAGCAGCTTACGGTCCCATCAGTACGAGCAGTACTTC. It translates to CASSLRSHQYEQYF.

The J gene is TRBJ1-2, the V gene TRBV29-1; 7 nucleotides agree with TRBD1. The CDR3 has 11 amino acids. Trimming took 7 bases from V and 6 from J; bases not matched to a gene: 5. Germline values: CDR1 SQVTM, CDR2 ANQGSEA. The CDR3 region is CSADRADGYTF. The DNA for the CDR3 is TGCAGCGCCGACAGGGCAGATGGCTACACCTTC.

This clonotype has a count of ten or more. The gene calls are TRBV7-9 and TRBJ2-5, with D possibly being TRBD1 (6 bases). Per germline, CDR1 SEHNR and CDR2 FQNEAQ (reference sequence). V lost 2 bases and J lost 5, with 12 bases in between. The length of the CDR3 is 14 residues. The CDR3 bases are TGTGCCAGCAGCTTATACAGGGTTAAGGAGACCCAGTACTTC. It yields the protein CASSLYRVKETQYF.

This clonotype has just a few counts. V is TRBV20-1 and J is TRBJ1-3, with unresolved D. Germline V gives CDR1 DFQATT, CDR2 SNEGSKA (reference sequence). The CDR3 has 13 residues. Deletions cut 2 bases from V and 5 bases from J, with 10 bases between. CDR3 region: CSARPIGRNTIYF. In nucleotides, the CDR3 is TGCAGTGCTAGACCGATAGGCCGAAACACCATATATTTT.

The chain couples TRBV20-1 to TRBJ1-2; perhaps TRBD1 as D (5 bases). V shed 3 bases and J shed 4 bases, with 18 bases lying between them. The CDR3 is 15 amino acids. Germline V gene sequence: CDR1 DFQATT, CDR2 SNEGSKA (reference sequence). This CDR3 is CSASGAADPSYGYTF. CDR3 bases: TGCAGTGCTAGTGGGGCAGCGGACCCGTCCTATGGCTACACCTTC.

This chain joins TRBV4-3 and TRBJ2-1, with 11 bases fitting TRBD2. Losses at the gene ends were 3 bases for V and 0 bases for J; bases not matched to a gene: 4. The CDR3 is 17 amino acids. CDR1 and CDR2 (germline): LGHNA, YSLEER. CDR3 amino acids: CASSQPGLADSYNEQFF. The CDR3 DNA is TGCGCCAGCAGCCAGCCGGGACTAGCGGACTCCTACAATGAGCAGTTCTTC.

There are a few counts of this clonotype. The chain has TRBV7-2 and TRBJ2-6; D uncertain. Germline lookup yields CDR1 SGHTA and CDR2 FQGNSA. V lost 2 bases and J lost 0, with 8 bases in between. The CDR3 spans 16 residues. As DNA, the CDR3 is TGTGCCAGCAGCTTACTCGAGAGCTCTGGGGCCAACGTCCTGACTTTC. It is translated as CASSLLESSGANVLTF.

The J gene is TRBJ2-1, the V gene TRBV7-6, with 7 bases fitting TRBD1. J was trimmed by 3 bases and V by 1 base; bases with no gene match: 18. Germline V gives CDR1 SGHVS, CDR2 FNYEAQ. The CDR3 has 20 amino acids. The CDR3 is CASSLEPPDRDRWFYNEQFF. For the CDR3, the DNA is TGTGCCAGCAGCTTAGAGCCCCCTGACAGGGATAGGTGGTTCTACAATGAGCAGTTCTTC.